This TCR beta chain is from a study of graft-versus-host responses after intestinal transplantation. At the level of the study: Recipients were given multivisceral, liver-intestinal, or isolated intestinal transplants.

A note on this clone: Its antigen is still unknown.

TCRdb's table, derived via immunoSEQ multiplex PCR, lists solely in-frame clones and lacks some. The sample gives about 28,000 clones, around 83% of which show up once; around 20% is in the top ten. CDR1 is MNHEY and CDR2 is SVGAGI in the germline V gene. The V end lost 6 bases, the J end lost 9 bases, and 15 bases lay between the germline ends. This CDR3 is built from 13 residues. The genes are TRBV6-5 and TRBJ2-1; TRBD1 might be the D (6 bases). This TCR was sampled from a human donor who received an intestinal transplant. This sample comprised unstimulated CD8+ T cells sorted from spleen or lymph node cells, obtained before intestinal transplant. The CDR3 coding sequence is TGTGCCAGCAGCCCCGGGACAACCATTGAGCAGTTCTTC. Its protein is CASSPGTTIEQFF.